This is a list of T cell receptor beta chains from one sample in a study of blood T cell repertoires in COVID-19. Only in-frame clones appear in the TCRdb table, and some are missing; sequencing was by immunoSEQ multiplex PCR. This table has fewer than 350,000 clones, approximately 83% appearing once. The specimen was peripheral blood. These receptors all stem from a woman under 40 who had recovered from COVID-19. The CDR3 runs from the conserved cysteine through the conserved F or W. Each record gives: CDR3 DNA, CDR3 protein, clone size, D gene, V gene, J gene, CDR3 length. The D gene is left open where the match is weak. Some rows mark clone size as missing; the rest say once, few, many or name a class of expanded clone.

CDR3 DNA: TGTGCCAGCAGATCGGGACAGTCAACTAATGAAAAACTGTTTTTT; CDR3 protein: CASRSGQSTNEKLFF; clone size: NA; D gene: TRBD1; V gene: TRBV5-6; J gene: TRBJ1-4; CDR3 length: 15
CDR3 DNA: TGTGCCAGTAGTGGTCAGGGGACGAACACTGAAGCTTTCTTT; CDR3 protein: CASSGQGTNTEAFF; clone size: NA; D gene: NA; V gene: TRBV19; J gene: TRBJ1-1; CDR3 length: 14
CDR3 DNA: TGTGCCAGCGCTGAGGTGGAGGGGATTGAAAAACTGTTTTTT; CDR3 protein: CASAEVEGIEKLFF; clone size: NA; D gene: NA; V gene: TRBV7-9; J gene: TRBJ1-4; CDR3 length: 14
CDR3 DNA: TGTGCCAGCAGTTCGGGACAGCTTAACTATGGCTACACCTTC; CDR3 protein: CASSSGQLNYGYTF; clone size: NA; D gene: TRBD1; V gene: TRBV6-5; J gene: TRBJ1-2; CDR3 length: 14
CDR3 DNA: TGTGCCAGTAGTATAGGCTCCGGGGGATCCTCCTACGAGCAGTACTTC; CDR3 protein: CASSIGSGGSSYEQYF; clone size: NA; D gene: NA; V gene: TRBV19; J gene: TRBJ2-7; CDR3 length: 16
CDR3 DNA: TGTGCCAGCAGTGGCGTGGGGGCGGACACTGAAGCTTTCTTT; CDR3 protein: CASSGVGADTEAFF; clone size: NA; D gene: NA; V gene: TRBV2; J gene: TRBJ1-1; CDR3 length: 14
CDR3 DNA: TGTGCCTGGAGTGGTGATAGCGGGGGGGCCTCGGAAAATGAGCAGTTCTTC; CDR3 protein: CAWSGDSGGASENEQFF; clone size: NA; D gene: TRBD2; V gene: TRBV30; J gene: TRBJ2-1; CDR3 length: 17
CDR3 DNA: TGCAGCGCCCGACAGGCTAGCGGGAAAAACAATGAGCAGTTCTTC; CDR3 protein: CSARQASGKNNEQFF; clone size: NA; D gene: TRBD2; V gene: TRBV29-1; J gene: TRBJ2-1; CDR3 length: 15
CDR3 DNA: TGCGCCAGCAGGGCGGGTACGGGGAATGAGCAGTTCTTC; CDR3 protein: CASRAGTGNEQFF; clone size: NA; D gene: NA; V gene: TRBV10-1; J gene: TRBJ2-1; CDR3 length: 13
CDR3 DNA: TGTGCCAGCCACCGACGGGGGGAAAAACTGTTTTTT; CDR3 protein: CASHRRGEKLFF; clone size: NA; D gene: NA; V gene: TRBV25-1; J gene: TRBJ1-4; CDR3 length: 12
CDR3 DNA: TGTGCCAGCAGTCTGAGGACAGGGGGGTACGAGCAGTACTTC; CDR3 protein: CASSLRTGGYEQYF; clone size: NA; D gene: TRBD1; V gene: TRBV28; J gene: TRBJ2-7; CDR3 length: 14
CDR3 DNA: TGTGCCAGCAGCCAAATAAGGCAGGGGGTGCAGTTCTTC; CDR3 protein: CASSQIRQGVQFF; clone size: NA; D gene: TRBD1; V gene: TRBV11-2; J gene: TRBJ2-1; CDR3 length: 13
CDR3 DNA: TGTGCCAGCAGTGCAGGGAAGGGCCAAGAGACCCAGTACTTC; CDR3 protein: CASSAGKGQETQYF; clone size: NA; D gene: NA; V gene: TRBV6-6; J gene: TRBJ2-5; CDR3 length: 14
CDR3 DNA: TGTGCCAGCAGTACAGGGTTAGCTAACTATGGCTACACCTTC; CDR3 protein: CASSTGLANYGYTF; clone size: NA; D gene: NA; V gene: TRBV28; J gene: TRBJ1-2; CDR3 length: 14
CDR3 DNA: TGTGCCAGCAGTTTATCCCCCACAGGGTTGGGTGAAGCTTTCTTT; CDR3 protein: CASSLSPTGLGEAFF; clone size: NA; D gene: NA; V gene: TRBV28; J gene: TRBJ1-1; CDR3 length: 15
CDR3 DNA: TGTGCCAGCAGCGCTAGCGGGAGGGGATGGGATGAGCAGTTCTTC; CDR3 protein: CASSASGRGWDEQFF; clone size: NA; D gene: TRBD2; V gene: TRBV9; J gene: TRBJ2-1; CDR3 length: 15
CDR3 DNA: TGCGCCAGCAGAATAGGCCTAGACACGCAGTATTTT; CDR3 protein: CASRIGLDTQYF; clone size: NA; D gene: NA; V gene: TRBV5-1; J gene: TRBJ2-3; CDR3 length: 12
CDR3 DNA: TGTGCCAGCAGCTTAGACTCAGGCGGGACAGATACGCAGTATTTT; CDR3 protein: CASSLDSGGTDTQYF; clone size: NA; D gene: NA; V gene: TRBV7-9; J gene: TRBJ2-3; CDR3 length: 15
CDR3 DNA: TGTGCCAGCAGCTTGGACGGGGGTGCATTGAACACTGAAGCTTTCTTT; CDR3 protein: CASSLDGGALNTEAFF; clone size: NA; D gene: NA; V gene: TRBV5-6; J gene: TRBJ1-1; CDR3 length: 16
CDR3 DNA: TGTGCCAGCAGCCAACGGACAGGTCAAGAGACCCAGTACTTC; CDR3 protein: CASSQRTGQETQYF; clone size: NA; D gene: TRBD1; V gene: TRBV7-2; J gene: TRBJ2-5; CDR3 length: 14
CDR3 DNA: TGTGCCAGCAGTTTAAGCTGGGGAGGGACAGGGGGCGTTGGCTACACCTTC; CDR3 protein: CASSLSWGGTGGVGYTF; clone size: NA; D gene: TRBD1; V gene: TRBV27; J gene: TRBJ1-2; CDR3 length: 17
CDR3 DNA: TGCAGTGCTAGAGATCTAGCGGGCCTCTTC; CDR3 protein: CSARDLAGLF; clone size: NA; D gene: TRBD2; V gene: TRBV20-1; J gene: TRBJ2-1; CDR3 length: 10
CDR3 DNA: TGTGCCAGCAGTTATGAGGTCGGGGGCACAGATACGCAGTATTTT; CDR3 protein: CASSYEVGGTDTQYF; clone size: NA; D gene: NA; V gene: TRBV6-2/TRBV6-3; J gene: TRBJ2-3; CDR3 length: 15
CDR3 DNA: TGCGCCAGCAGCCACTCACAGCGGGCGAACACTGAAGCTTTCTTT; CDR3 protein: CASSHSQRANTEAFF; clone size: few; D gene: NA; V gene: TRBV4-1; J gene: TRBJ1-1; CDR3 length: 15
CDR3 DNA: TGTGCCAGCAGCTCCACAATGTACCAAGAGACCCAGTACTTC; CDR3 protein: CASSSTMYQETQYF; clone size: NA; D gene: NA; V gene: TRBV7-9; J gene: TRBJ2-5; CDR3 length: 14
CDR3 DNA: TGTGCCACCAGTGATGCTAGGGGAGCGGGGGCTAGCACAGATACGCAGTATTTT; CDR3 protein: CATSDARGAGASTDTQYF; clone size: NA; D gene: TRBD2; V gene: TRBV24-1; J gene: TRBJ2-3; CDR3 length: 18
CDR3 DNA: TGTGCCACCAGTGATTTTCAGGGCTACGAGCAGTACTTC; CDR3 protein: CATSDFQGYEQYF; clone size: NA; D gene: NA; V gene: TRBV24-1; J gene: TRBJ2-7; CDR3 length: 13
CDR3 DNA: TGTGCCAGCAGCCGCCAAAGAGGGACCGGGGAGCTGTTTTTT; CDR3 protein: CASSRQRGTGELFF; clone size: NA; D gene: NA; V gene: TRBV13; J gene: TRBJ2-2; CDR3 length: 14
CDR3 DNA: TGTGCCAGCAGCTCAGGACTAGCGGAGGTCCTCTCCTACGAGCAGTACTTC; CDR3 protein: CASSSGLAEVLSYEQYF; clone size: NA; D gene: TRBD2; V gene: TRBV5-5; J gene: TRBJ2-7; CDR3 length: 17
CDR3 DNA: TGTGCCAGCAGCTACGGGACAGGGGGGACAGATACGCAGTATTTT; CDR3 protein: CASSYGTGGTDTQYF; clone size: NA; D gene: TRBD1; V gene: TRBV5-8; J gene: TRBJ2-3; CDR3 length: 15
CDR3 DNA: TGTGCCAGCAGGTATTACCGGGACTCTACATTGAACACTGAAGCTTTCTTT; CDR3 protein: CASRYYRDSTLNTEAFF; clone size: NA; D gene: NA; V gene: TRBV5-6; J gene: TRBJ1-1; CDR3 length: 17
CDR3 DNA: TGTGCCAGCACCCCTATCATAAATGAGCAGTTCTTC; CDR3 protein: CASTPIINEQFF; clone size: NA; D gene: NA; V gene: TRBV7-8; J gene: TRBJ2-1; CDR3 length: 12
CDR3 DNA: TGTGCCAGCAGTTACTTACCCGGGACTAGCGGGAACACCCAGTACTTC; CDR3 protein: CASSYLPGTSGNTQYF; clone size: NA; D gene: TRBD2; V gene: TRBV6-6; J gene: TRBJ2-5; CDR3 length: 16
CDR3 DNA: TGTGCCAGCAGCTTGGGCAGGGGGAATAATTCACCCCTCCACTTT; CDR3 protein: CASSLGRGNNSPLHF; clone size: NA; D gene: TRBD1; V gene: TRBV5-6; J gene: TRBJ1-6; CDR3 length: 15
CDR3 DNA: TGCGCCAGCAGCCCTGGACAGGCGTCCTACGAGCAGTACTTC; CDR3 protein: CASSPGQASYEQYF; clone size: NA; D gene: TRBD1; V gene: TRBV5-1; J gene: TRBJ2-7; CDR3 length: 14
CDR3 DNA: TGTGCCAGCAGTTCCCCCAATTGGGGCAGATACGAGCAGTACTTC; CDR3 protein: CASSSPNWGRYEQYF; clone size: NA; D gene: NA; V gene: TRBV28; J gene: TRBJ2-7; CDR3 length: 15
CDR3 DNA: TGTGCCAGTAGTCCATGGACTGCCTCTAACTATGGCTACACCTTC; CDR3 protein: CASSPWTASNYGYTF; clone size: NA; D gene: NA; V gene: TRBV19; J gene: TRBJ1-2; CDR3 length: 15
CDR3 DNA: TGTGCCAGCAGACCCGACGGGGGTATGAACACTGAAGCTTTCTTT; CDR3 protein: CASRPDGGMNTEAFF; clone size: NA; D gene: NA; V gene: TRBV6-5; J gene: TRBJ1-1; CDR3 length: 15
CDR3 DNA: TGTGCCAGCAGCTCGGCTACTAGCGGGAGTACTAAGGAGCAGTACTTC; CDR3 protein: CASSSATSGSTKEQYF; clone size: NA; D gene: TRBD2; V gene: TRBV5-6; J gene: TRBJ2-7; CDR3 length: 16
CDR3 DNA: TGCAGCGCCGGACAGAACACCGGGGAGCTGTTTTTT; CDR3 protein: CSAGQNTGELFF; clone size: NA; D gene: NA; V gene: TRBV29-1; J gene: TRBJ2-2; CDR3 length: 12
CDR3 DNA: TGTGCCAGCAGTGATTCGGGAGGGCCGAAAGAGCAGTACTTC; CDR3 protein: CASSDSGGPKEQYF; clone size: NA; D gene: TRBD2; V gene: TRBV6-1; J gene: TRBJ2-7; CDR3 length: 14
CDR3 DNA: TGTGCTAGTGTCCTATACTCCGGGACAGCGGCCCCGGACTATGGCTACACCTTC; CDR3 protein: CASVLYSGTAAPDYGYTF; clone size: NA; D gene: TRBD1; V gene: TRBV12-5; J gene: TRBJ1-2; CDR3 length: 18
CDR3 DNA: TGTGCCAGCCGAAAGTCCACAGGGGGACGAGGAAACACCATATATTTT; CDR3 protein: CASRKSTGGRGNTIYF; clone size: NA; D gene: TRBD1; V gene: TRBV2; J gene: TRBJ1-3; CDR3 length: 16
CDR3 DNA: TGTGCCAGCAACCATGGTGGGGGACAGAAGAACACTGAAGCTTTCTTT; CDR3 protein: CASNHGGGQKNTEAFF; clone size: NA; D gene: TRBD1; V gene: TRBV5-4; J gene: TRBJ1-1; CDR3 length: 16
CDR3 DNA: TGTGCCAGCAGTCTTCCGGGACAGGCTCAGCCCCAGCATTTT; CDR3 protein: CASSLPGQAQPQHF; clone size: NA; D gene: TRBD1; V gene: TRBV28; J gene: TRBJ1-5; CDR3 length: 14